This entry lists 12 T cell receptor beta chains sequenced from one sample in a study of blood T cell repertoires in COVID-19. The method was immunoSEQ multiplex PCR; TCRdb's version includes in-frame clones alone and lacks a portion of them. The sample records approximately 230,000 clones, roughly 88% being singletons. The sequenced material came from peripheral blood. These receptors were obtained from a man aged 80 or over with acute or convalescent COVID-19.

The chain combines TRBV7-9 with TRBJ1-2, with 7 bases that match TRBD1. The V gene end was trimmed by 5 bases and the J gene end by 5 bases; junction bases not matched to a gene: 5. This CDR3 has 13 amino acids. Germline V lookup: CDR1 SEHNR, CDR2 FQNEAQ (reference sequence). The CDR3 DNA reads TGTGCCAGCAGCCAACAGGGGTGGTATGGCTACACCTTC. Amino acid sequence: CASSQQGWYGYTF. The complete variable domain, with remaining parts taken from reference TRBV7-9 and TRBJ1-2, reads DTGVSQNPRHKITKRGQNVTFRCDPISEHNRLYWYRQTLGQGPEFLTYFQNEAQLEKSRLLSDRFSAERPKGSFSTLEIQRTEQGDSAMYLCASSQQGWYGYTFGSGTRLTVV.

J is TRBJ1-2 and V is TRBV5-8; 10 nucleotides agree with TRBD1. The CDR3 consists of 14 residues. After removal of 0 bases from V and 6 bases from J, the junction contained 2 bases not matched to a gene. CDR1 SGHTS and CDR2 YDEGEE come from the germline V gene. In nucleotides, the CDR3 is TGTGCCAGCAGCTTGGGACAGGGGGCGAATGGCTACACCTTC. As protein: CASSLGQGANGYTF.

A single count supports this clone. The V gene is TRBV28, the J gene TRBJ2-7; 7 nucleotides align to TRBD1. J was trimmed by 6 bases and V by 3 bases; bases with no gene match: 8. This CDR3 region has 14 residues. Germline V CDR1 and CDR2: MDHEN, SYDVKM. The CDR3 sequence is CASSLGQRGGEQYF. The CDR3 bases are TGTGCCAGCAGTTTGGGACAGAGGGGCGGCGAGCAGTACTTC. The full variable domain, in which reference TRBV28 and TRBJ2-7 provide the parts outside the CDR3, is DVKVTQSSRYLVKRTGEKVFLECVQDMDHENMFWYRQDPGLGLRLIYFSYDVKMKEKGDIPEGYSVSREKKERFSLILESASTNQTSMYLCASSLGQRGGEQYFGPGTRLTVT.

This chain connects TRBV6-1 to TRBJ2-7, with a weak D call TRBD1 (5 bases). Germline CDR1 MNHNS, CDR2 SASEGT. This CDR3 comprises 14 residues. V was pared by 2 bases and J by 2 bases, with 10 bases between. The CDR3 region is CASSEIDRAYEQYF. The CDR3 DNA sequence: TGTGCCAGCAGTGAAATTGACAGAGCCTACGAGCAGTACTTC.

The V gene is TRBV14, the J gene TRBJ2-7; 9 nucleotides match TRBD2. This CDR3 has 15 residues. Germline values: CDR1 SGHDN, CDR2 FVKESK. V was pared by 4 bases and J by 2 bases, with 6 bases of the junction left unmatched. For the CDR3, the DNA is TGTGCCAGCAGCCCCGTTTTAGCGGGAGCCTACGAGCAGTACTTC. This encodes CASSPVLAGAYEQYF.

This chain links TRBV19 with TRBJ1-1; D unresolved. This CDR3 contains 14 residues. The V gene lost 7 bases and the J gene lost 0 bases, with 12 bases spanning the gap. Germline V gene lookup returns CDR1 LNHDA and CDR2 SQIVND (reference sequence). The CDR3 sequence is CASTLRGVNTEAFF. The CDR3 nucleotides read TGTGCCAGTACCCTGCGGGGAGTGAACACTGAAGCTTTCTTT.

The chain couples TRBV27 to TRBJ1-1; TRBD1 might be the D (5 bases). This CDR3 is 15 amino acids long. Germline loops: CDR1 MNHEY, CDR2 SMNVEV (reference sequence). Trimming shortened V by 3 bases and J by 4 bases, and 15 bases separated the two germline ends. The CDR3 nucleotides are TGTGCCAGCAGTTTCCGCAGGGCAGGTGGCACTGAAGCTTTCTTT. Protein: CASSFRRAGGTEAFF.

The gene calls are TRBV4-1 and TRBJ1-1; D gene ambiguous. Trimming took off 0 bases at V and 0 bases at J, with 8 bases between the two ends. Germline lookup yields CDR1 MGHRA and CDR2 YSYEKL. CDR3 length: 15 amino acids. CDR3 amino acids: CASSQEPGLNTEAFF. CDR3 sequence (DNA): TGCGCCAGCAGCCAAGAGCCAGGCTTGAACACTGAAGCTTTCTTT.

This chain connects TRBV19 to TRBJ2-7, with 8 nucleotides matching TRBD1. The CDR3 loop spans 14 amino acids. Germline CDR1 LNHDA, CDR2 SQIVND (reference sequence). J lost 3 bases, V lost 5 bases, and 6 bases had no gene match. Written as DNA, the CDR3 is TGTGCCAGTAGTGGCCGGACAGGGAGCTACGAGCAGTACTTC. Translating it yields CASSGRTGSYEQYF.

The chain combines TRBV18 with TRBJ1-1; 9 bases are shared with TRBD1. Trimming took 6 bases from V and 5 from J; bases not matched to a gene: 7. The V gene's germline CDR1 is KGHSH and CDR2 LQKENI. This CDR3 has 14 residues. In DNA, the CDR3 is TGTGCCAGCTCCCCATTAGACAGGGGGACTGAAGCTTTCTTT. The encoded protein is CASSPLDRGTEAFF. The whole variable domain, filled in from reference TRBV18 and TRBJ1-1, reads NAGVMQNPRHLVRRRGQEARLRCSPMKGHSHVYWYRQLPEEGLKFMVYLQKENIIDESGMPKERFSAEFPKEGPSILRIQQVVRGDSAAYFCASSPLDRGTEAFFGQGTRLTVV.

As DNA, the CDR3 is TGCGCCAGCAGTTCGAGCGGGAGCCGCTCCTACGAGCAGTACTTC. Its translation is CASSSSGSRSYEQYF. The chain links TRBV4-1 to TRBJ2-7; TRBD2 agrees at 8 bases. The CDR3 loop spans 15 amino acids. The junction had 7 bases not matched to a gene; V was cut back by 6 bases and J by 0 bases. Germline values: CDR1 MGHRA, CDR2 YSYEKL.

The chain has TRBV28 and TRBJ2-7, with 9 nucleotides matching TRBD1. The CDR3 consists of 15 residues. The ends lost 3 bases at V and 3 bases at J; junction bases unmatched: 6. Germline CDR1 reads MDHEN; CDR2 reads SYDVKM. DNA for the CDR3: TGTGCCAGCAGTTTTGGGACAGGGAATATCTACGAGCAGTACTTC. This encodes CASSFGTGNIYEQYF.